Below are 3 T cell receptor beta chains sequenced from a single sample in a study of blood T cell repertoires in COVID-19. The assay was immunoSEQ multiplex PCR, and TCRdb's table has in-frame clones only and misses some. The sample consists of about 160,000 clones, roughly 77% of them appearing once. Sequenced sample: peripheral blood. The source of these receptors is a human donor in a cohort sampled during active COVID-19.

The chain combines TRBV19 with TRBJ2-3; D gene ambiguous. This CDR3 has 13 residues. Trimming removed 0 bases from V and 4 bases from J, with 5 bases in between. Germline V gene data show CDR1 as LNHDA and CDR2 as SQIVND (reference sequence). CDR3 in DNA: TGTGCCAGTAGTATAGATCTCCCAGATACGCAGTATTTT. Translation: CASSIDLPDTQYF.

The chain uses TRBV20-1 and TRBJ2-2, with D unclear. V was cut by 3 bases and J by 3 bases, with 8 bases left in between. Germline V gene sequence: CDR1 DFQATT, CDR2 SNEGSKA (reference sequence). The CDR3 runs to 13 residues. CDR3 loop: CSASDPYTGELFF. The CDR3 DNA reads TGCAGTGCTAGTGATCCGTACACCGGGGAGCTGTTTTTT.

This clone appeared once. This CDR3 is CASSIDRETQYF. In DNA, the CDR3 is TGTGCCAGTAGTATAGATCGAGAGACCCAGTACTTC. The V gene is TRBV19, the J gene TRBJ2-5, with no clear D. The V end lost 0 bases, the J end lost 4 bases, and 3 bases lay between the germline ends. The CDR3 contains 12 residues. The germline V gene has CDR1 LNHDA and CDR2 SQIVND (reference sequence). The full variable domain, its missing parts supplied by reference TRBV19 and TRBJ2-5, is DGGITQSPKYLFRKEGQNVTLSCEQNLNHDAMYWYRQDPGQGLRLIYYSQIVNDFQKGDIAEGYSVSREKKESFPLTVTSAQKNPTAFYLCASSIDRETQYFGPGTRLLVL.